Given below is one T cell receptor beta chain in context. Its antigen is still unknown. Trimming pared 0 bases from V and 4 bases from J, leaving 6 bases between. The CDR3 loop spans 13 amino acids. Looked up from germline, CDR1 is LNHNV and CDR2 is YYDKDF (reference sequence). This entry is derived from a study of OX40 agonist ivuxolimab in advanced cancers. Study background: Across the patients, intravenous ivuxolimab was delivered every 2 weeks at 0.01 to 10 mg/kg.

Clones were read by immunoSEQ multiplex PCR, and TCRdb kept only the in-frame ones, dropping some. This table has around 68,000 clones, around nine tenths appearing once. Points from the study as a whole: Near-lowest levels of clonal expansion characterized partial responders at 0.1-3.0 mg/kg. No determination was made of the antigen specificity of the expanded peripheral T cells.

The specimen comprised CD4+ or CD8+ T cells sorted from blood, sampled in a trial of the OX40 agonist ivuxolimab. This clonotype originated in an adult with an advanced solid tumor such as melanoma, head and neck, liver or kidney cancer. The genes are TRBV15 and TRBJ1-1; TRBD1 might be the D (6 bases). The CDR3 DNA sequence: TGTGCCACCAGCAGAGACAGGGGCACTGAAGCTTTCTTT. Its protein product is CATSRDRGTEAFF.